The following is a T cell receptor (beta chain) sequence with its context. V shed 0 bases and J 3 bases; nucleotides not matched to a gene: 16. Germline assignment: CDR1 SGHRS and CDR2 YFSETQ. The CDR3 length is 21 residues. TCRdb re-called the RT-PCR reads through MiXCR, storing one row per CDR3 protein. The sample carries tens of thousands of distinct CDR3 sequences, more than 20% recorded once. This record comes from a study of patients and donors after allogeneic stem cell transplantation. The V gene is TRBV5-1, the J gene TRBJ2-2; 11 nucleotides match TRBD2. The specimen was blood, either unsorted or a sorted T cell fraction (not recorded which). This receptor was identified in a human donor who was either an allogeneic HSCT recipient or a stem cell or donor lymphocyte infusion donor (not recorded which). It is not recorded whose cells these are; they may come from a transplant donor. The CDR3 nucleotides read TGCGCCAGCAGCTTGGTCGTTGCTAGCGGGGGGCCATTCGCGGACACCGGGGAGCTGTTTTTT. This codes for CASSLVVASGGPFADTGELFF.